Only one count was recorded for the clone carrying this T cell receptor beta chain. This sample stems from a study of blood T cell repertoires in COVID-19. Whole-study context: Spain, Italy and the United States supplied samples that represented acute and convalescent COVID-19. PBMCs, B-cell-depleted T cells, or T cells were the source of the cDNA or gDNA that made up the material.

The CDR3 extends over 15 amino acids. Looked up from germline, CDR1 is LNHDA and CDR2 is SQIVND (reference sequence). The V segment lost 5 bases and the J segment 6 bases; nucleotides outside the gene matches: 6. Clones were read by immunoSEQ multiplex PCR, and TCRdb kept only the in-frame ones, dropping some. The profile shows some 330,000 clones, about nine tenths of them singletons. Patients of the Seattle cohort, enrolled during active infection, were followed longitudinally. Sequencing input: peripheral blood. The genes are TRBV19 and TRBJ1-5; 11 bases match TRBD1. The origin of this receptor is a woman aged 25 to 39 with COVID-19, enrolled during active disease. Here the CDR3 DNA reads TGTGCCAGTAGTTGGACAGGGGGCATGACTCAGCCCCAGCATTTT. Residues: CASSWTGGMTQPQHF. The entire variable domain, with the rest obtained from reference TRBV19 and TRBJ1-5, is as follows: DGGITQSPKYLFRKEGQNVTLSCEQNLNHDAMYWYRQDPGQGLRLIYYSQIVNDFQKGDIAEGYSVSREKKESFPLTVTSAQKNPTAFYLCASSWTGGMTQPQHFGDGTRLSIL.